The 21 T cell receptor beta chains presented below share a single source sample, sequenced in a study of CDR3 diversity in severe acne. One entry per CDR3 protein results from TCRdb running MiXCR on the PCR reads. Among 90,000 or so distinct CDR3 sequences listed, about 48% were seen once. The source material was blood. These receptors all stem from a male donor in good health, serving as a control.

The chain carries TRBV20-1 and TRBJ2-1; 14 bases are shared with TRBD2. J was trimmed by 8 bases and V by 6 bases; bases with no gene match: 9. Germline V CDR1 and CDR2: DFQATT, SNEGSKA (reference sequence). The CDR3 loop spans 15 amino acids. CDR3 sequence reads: CSAFSGTSGRHEQFF. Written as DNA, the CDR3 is TGCAGTGCCTTCTCCGGGACTAGCGGGAGACATGAGCAGTTCTTC.

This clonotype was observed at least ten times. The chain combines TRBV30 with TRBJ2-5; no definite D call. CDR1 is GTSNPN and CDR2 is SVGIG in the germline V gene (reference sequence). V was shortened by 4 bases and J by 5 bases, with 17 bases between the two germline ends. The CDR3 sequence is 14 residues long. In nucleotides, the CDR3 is TGTGCCTGGAACGAGGATAGAATCGTGGAGACCCAGTACTTC. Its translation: CAWNEDRIVETQYF.

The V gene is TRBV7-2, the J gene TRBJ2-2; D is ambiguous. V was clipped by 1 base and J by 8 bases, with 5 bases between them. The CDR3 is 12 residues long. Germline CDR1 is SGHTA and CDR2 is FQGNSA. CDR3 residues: CASSLGRGELFF. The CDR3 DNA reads TGTGCCAGCAGCTTAGGCAGGGGGGAGCTGTTTTTT. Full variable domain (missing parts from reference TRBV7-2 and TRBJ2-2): GAGVSQSPSNKVTEKGKDVELRCDPISGHTALYWYRQSLGQGLEFLIYFQGNSAPDKSGLPSDRFSAERTGGSVSTLTIQRTQQEDSAVYLCASSLGRGELFFGEGSRLTVL.

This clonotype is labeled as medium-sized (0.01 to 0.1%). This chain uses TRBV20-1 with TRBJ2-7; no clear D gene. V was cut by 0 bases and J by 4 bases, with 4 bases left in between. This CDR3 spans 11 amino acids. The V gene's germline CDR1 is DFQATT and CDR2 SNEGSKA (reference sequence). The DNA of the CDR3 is TGCAGTGCTAGAGATCAGTACGAGCAGTACTTC. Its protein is CSARDQYEQYF.

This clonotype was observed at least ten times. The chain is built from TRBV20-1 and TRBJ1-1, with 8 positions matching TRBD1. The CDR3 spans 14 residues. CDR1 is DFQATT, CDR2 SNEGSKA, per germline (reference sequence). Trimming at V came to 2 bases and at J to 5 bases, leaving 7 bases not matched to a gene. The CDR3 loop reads CSARKGQGATEAFF. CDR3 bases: TGCAGTGCTAGAAAAGGGCAGGGGGCGACTGAAGCTTTCTTT.

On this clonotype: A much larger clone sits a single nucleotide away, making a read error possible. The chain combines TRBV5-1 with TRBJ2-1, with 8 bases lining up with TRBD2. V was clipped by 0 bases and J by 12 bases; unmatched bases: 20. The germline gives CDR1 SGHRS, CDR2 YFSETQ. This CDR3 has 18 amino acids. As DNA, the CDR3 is TGCGCCAGCAGCTTGGCTTACGGGGGGGGGGGGGCAGTAGATGTGCAGTTCTTC. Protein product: CASSLAYGGGGAVDVQFF.

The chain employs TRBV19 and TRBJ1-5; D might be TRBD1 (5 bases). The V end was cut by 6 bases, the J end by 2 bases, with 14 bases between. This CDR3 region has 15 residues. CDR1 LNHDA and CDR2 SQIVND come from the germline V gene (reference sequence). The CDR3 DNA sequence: TGTGCCAGTAGAGCCTGGGGGGAGGGCAATCAGCCCCAGCATTTT. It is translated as CASRAWGEGNQPQHF.

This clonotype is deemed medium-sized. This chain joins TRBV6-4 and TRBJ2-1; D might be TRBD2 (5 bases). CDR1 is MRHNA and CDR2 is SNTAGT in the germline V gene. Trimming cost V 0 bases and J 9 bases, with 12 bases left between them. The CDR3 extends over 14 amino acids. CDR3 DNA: TGTGCCAGCAGTGACTCTGATAGCGCGGCTGAGCAGTTCTTC. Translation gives CASSDSDSAAEQFF.

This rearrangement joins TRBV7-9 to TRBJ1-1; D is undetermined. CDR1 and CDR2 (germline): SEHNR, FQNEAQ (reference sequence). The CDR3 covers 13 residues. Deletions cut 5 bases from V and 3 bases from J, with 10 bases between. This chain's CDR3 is CASSRGEHTEAFF. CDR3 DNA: TGTGCCAGCAGCCGCGGTGAGCACACTGAAGCTTTCTTT.

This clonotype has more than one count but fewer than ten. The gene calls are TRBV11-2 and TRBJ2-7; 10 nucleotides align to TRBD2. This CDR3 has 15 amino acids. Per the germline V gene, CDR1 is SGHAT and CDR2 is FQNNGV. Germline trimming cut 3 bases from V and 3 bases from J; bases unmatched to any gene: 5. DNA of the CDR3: TGTGCCAGCAGCTTCCTTAGCGGGAGGCTCTACGAGCAGTACTTC. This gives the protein CASSFLSGRLYEQYF.

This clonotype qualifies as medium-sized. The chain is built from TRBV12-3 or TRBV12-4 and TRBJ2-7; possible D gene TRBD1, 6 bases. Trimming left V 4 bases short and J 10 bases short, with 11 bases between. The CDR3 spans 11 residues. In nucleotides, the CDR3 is TGTGCCAGCAGTTGGGGCAGGGGCCAGTACTTC. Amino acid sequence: CASSWGRGQYF.

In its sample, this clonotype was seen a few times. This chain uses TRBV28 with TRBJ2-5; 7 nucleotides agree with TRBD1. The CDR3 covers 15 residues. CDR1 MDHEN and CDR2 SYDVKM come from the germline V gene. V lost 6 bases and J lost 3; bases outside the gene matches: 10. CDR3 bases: TGTGCCAGCAGGAGAGACAGGGTCGGTGAAGAGACCCAGTACTTC. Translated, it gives CASRRDRVGEETQYF.

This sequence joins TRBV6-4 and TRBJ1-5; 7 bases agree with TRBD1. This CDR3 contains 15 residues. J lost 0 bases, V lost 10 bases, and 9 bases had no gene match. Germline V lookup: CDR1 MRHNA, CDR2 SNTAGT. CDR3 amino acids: CANRPGGTSNQPQHF. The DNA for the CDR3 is TGTGCCAATAGGCCAGGGGGTACTAGCAATCAGCCCCAGCATTTT.

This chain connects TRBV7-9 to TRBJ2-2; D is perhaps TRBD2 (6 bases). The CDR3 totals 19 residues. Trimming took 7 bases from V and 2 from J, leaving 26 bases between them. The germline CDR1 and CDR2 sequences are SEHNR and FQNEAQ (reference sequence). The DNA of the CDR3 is TGTGCCAGCATTTCGCCCACTCCGGCGGGACTTTTCAACACCGGGGAGCTGTTTTTT. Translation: CASISPTPAGLFNTGELFF.

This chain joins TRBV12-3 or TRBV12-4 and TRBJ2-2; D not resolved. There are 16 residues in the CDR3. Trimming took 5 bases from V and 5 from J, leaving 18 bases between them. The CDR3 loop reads CASSAQLVGSTGELFF. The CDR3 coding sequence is TGTGCCAGCAGTGCTCAACTCGTGGGTTCAACCGGGGAGCTGTTTTTT.

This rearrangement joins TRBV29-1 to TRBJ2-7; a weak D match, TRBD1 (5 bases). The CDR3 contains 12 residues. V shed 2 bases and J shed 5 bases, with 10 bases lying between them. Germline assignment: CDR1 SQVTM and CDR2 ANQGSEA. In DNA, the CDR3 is TGCAGCGTTGAACTGGTAGGGGACGAGCAGTACTTC. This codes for CSVELVGDEQYF.

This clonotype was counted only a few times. The CDR3: CASSDWGADTEAFF. Here the CDR3 DNA reads TGTGCCAGCAGCGACTGGGGGGCGGACACTGAAGCTTTCTTT. The genes are TRBV4-2 and TRBJ1-1; D may be TRBD1 (6 bases). Germline CDR1 LGHNA, CDR2 YNFKEQ. V shed 5 bases and J shed 3 bases, with 13 bases lying between them. This CDR3 contains 14 residues.

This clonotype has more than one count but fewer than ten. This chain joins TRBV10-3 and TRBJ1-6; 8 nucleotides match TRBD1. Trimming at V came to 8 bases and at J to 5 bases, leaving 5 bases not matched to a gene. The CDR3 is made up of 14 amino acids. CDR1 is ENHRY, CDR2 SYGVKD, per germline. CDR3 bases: TGTGCCATCGGGAGACAGGGGAATAATTCACCCCTCCACTTT. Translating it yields CAIGRQGNNSPLHF.

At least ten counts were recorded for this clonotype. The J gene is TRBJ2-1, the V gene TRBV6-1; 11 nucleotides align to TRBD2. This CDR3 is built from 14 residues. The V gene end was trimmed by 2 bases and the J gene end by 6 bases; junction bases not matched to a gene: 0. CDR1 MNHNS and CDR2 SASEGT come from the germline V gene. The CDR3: CASSELAGGNEQFF. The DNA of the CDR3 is TGTGCCAGCAGTGAACTAGCGGGGGGCAATGAGCAGTTCTTC.

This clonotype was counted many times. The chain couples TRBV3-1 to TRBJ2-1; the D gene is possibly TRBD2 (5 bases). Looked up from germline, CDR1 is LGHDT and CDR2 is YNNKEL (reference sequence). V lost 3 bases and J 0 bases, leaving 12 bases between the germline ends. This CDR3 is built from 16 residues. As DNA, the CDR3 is TGTGCCAGCAGCCAGAATATAGCGTCCTCCTACAATGAGCAGTTCTTC. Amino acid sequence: CASSQNIASSYNEQFF.

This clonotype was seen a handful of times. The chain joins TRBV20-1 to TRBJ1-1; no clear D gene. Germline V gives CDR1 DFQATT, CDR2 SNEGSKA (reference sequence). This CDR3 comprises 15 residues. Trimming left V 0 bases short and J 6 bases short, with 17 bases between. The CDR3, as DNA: TGCAGTGCTAGAGAGCGACCTTTTGGTTCCCCTGAAGCTTTCTTT. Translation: CSARERPFGSPEAFF.